Below are 18 T cell receptor beta chains sequenced from a single sample in a study of shared clonotypes between healthy human individuals. Positive CCR7 selection of CD45RO-negative cells yielded the naive CD8 cells, and terminally differentiated effector memory CD45RA+ cells were excluded. TCRdb's table, derived via immunoSEQ multiplex PCR, lists solely in-frame clones and lacks some. Seen here are some 630,000 clones, 95% to 96% observed once, and the top ten hold roughly 0.1%. The sequenced sample was naive CD8+ T cells sorted from blood. These receptors were collected from a woman in her 30s in good health.

The chain carries TRBV27 and TRBJ2-5; D tentatively reads TRBD1 or TRBD2 (5 bases each). The length of the CDR3 is 14 residues. The germline V gene encodes CDR1 MNHEY and CDR2 SMNVEV (reference sequence). The germline V and J ends were trimmed by 5 bases and 0 bases, with 10 bases remaining between them. This CDR3 reads CASSTGRYQETQYF. In DNA form, the CDR3 reads TGTGCCAGCAGTACGGGACGGTACCAAGAGACCCAGTACTTC.

This clone was observed a single time. The rearrangement links TRBV5-5 to TRBJ2-2, with D perhaps matching TRBD2 (6 bases). Germline V gives CDR1 SGHKS, CDR2 YYEKEE (reference sequence). This CDR3 region has 16 residues. Trimming removed 4 bases at V and 7 bases at J, with 20 bases between. Here the CDR3 reads CASSPLYRGSHGELFF. In DNA, the CDR3 is TGTGCCAGCAGCCCCCTTTACCGGGGGAGCCACGGGGAGCTGTTTTTT.

V and J are TRBV27 and TRBJ2-6; D remains unclear. The CDR3 is 14 residues long. CDR1 and CDR2 (germline): MNHEY, SMNVEV (reference sequence). V lost 2 bases and J lost 2, with 4 bases in between. CDR3 nucleotide sequence: TGTGCCAGCAGTTTAGCGACTGGGGCCAACGTCCTGACTTTC. Its translation: CASSLATGANVLTF.

The chain uses TRBV2 and TRBJ1-1; TRBD1 matches 8 bases. The length of the CDR3 is 13 residues. J was trimmed by 5 bases and V by 4 bases; bases with no gene match: 3. Germline V gene sequence: CDR1 SNHLY, CDR2 FYNNEI. CDR3 loop: CASSAGGGTEAFF. CDR3 in DNA: TGTGCCAGCAGTGCAGGGGGCGGAACTGAAGCTTTCTTT.

The chain is built from TRBV5-5 and TRBJ1-5; tentatively, D is TRBD1 (5 bases). This CDR3 has 16 amino acids. CDR1 and CDR2 from the germline V gene are SGHKS and YYEKEE (reference sequence). The V end lost 4 bases, the J end lost 0 bases, and 14 bases lay between the germline ends. CDR3 in DNA: TGTGCCAGCAGCCGAGACGACAGTTATAGCAATCAGCCCCAGCATTTT. Translated: CASSRDDSYSNQPQHF.

The chain uses TRBV9 and TRBJ2-3; 7 bases map to TRBD1. V trimming: 3 bases; J trimming: 2 bases; junction bases outside the gene matches: 3. The CDR3 is 14 residues long. Germline V gives CDR1 SGDLS, CDR2 YYNGEE. The DNA for the CDR3 is TGTGCCAGCAGCGCCGACAGGGCCACAGATACGCAGTATTTT. It translates to CASSADRATDTQYF. Looking up the rest from reference TRBV9 and TRBJ2-3 gives the full variable domain: DSGVTQTPKHLITATGQRVTLRCSPRSGDLSVYWYQQSLDQGLQFLIQYYNGEERAKGNILERFSAQQFPDLHSELNLSSLELGDSALYFCASSADRATDTQYFGPGTRLTVL.

The gene calls are TRBV7-9 and TRBJ2-7, with D possibly matching TRBD1 (5 bases). Germline loops: CDR1 SEHNR, CDR2 FQNEAQ (reference sequence). This CDR3 has 14 residues. The V gene lost 5 bases and the J gene lost 0 bases, with 11 bases spanning the gap. For the CDR3, the DNA is TGTGCCAGCAGCACCCGACAGTACTCCTACGAGCAGTACTTC. Translated: CASSTRQYSYEQYF.

Here the CDR3 DNA reads TGCGCCAGCAGCGAAGGGACTAGCGGGAGCTCCTACGAGCAGTACTTC. The encoded protein is CASSEGTSGSSYEQYF. This chain links TRBV4-1 with TRBJ2-7, with 14 bases lining up with TRBD2. Per the germline V gene, CDR1 is MGHRA and CDR2 is YSYEKL. Trimming cost V 5 bases and J 0 bases; bases outside gene matches: 3. There are 16 residues in the CDR3.

The chain couples TRBV4-2 to TRBJ2-1; D gene unclear. The germline V gene has CDR1 LGHNA and CDR2 YNFKEQ. CDR3 length: 16 residues. V was pared by 2 bases and J by 0 bases, with 11 bases between. The CDR3 sequence is CASSQKDRSSYNEQFF. The CDR3 DNA follows: TGTGCCAGCAGCCAAAAGGACCGGAGCTCCTACAATGAGCAGTTCTTC.

The rearrangement uses TRBV11-2 and TRBJ2-5; 12 bases map to TRBD2. The J call is in doubt because the DNA end fits TRBJ2-7 better. Germline values: CDR1 SGHAT, CDR2 FQNNGV. The CDR3 is made up of 15 amino acids. The CDR3 is CASSSGLAGLYEQYF. CDR3 nucleotides: TGTGCCAGCAGCTCAGGACTAGCGGGACTATACGAGCAGTACTTC.

The rearrangement uses TRBV7-8 and TRBJ2-2; 13 bases agree with TRBD2. In germline, CDR1 is SGHVS, CDR2 FQNEAQ. This CDR3 has 17 residues. Losses at the gene ends were 6 bases for V and 5 bases for J; bases not matched to a gene: 9. The CDR3: CASRPTSGRPQTGELFF. The CDR3 region has the DNA TGTGCCAGCAGACCGACTAGCGGGAGGCCGCAGACCGGGGAGCTGTTTTTT.

The rearrangement links TRBV13 to TRBJ1-2, with D possibly matching TRBD1 (5 bases). Germline CDR1 reads PRHDT; CDR2 reads FYEKMQ (reference sequence). V gave up 9 bases and J gave up 6 bases, with 14 bases separating them. The CDR3 runs to 12 residues. CDR3 bases: TGTGCCAGTCGTGGGGGTATCCATGGCTACACCTTC. It codes for CASRGGIHGYTF.

The chain has TRBV6-5 and TRBJ2-5; 7 bases are a match to TRBD1. CDR3 length: 15 amino acids. Germline CDR1 MNHEY, CDR2 SVGAGI. The ends lost 2 bases at V and 3 bases at J; junction bases unmatched: 6. CDR3: CASSYGYQGEETQYF. The CDR3 DNA follows: TGTGCCAGCAGTTACGGTTATCAGGGGGAAGAGACCCAGTACTTC.

The V and J genes are TRBV27 and TRBJ2-2; 11 bases are shared with TRBD2. CDR3 length: 16 residues. Germline CDR1 reads MNHEY; CDR2 reads SMNVEV (reference sequence). J was trimmed by 1 base and V by 8 bases; bases with no gene match: 6. CDR3 sequence: CASHLGTSGNTGELFF. The DNA of the CDR3 is TGTGCCAGCCACCTCGGGACTAGCGGGAACACCGGGGAGCTGTTTTTT.

V usage is TRBV2 and J usage is TRBJ1-2; 9 positions agree with TRBD1. The germline V gene encodes CDR1 SNHLY and CDR2 FYNNEI. CDR3 length equals 16 residues. V shed 3 bases and J 2 bases; nucleotides not matched to a gene: 7. CDR3: CASSEGTGWTNYGYTF. In DNA, the CDR3 is TGTGCCAGCAGTGAGGGGACAGGGTGGACGAACTATGGCTACACCTTC.

The chain recombines TRBV7-3 with TRBJ1-2; 7 nucleotides agree with TRBD1. From germline, CDR1 is SGHTA and CDR2 FQGTGA. The CDR3 covers 14 residues. V lost 5 bases to trimming and J lost 6 bases; unmatched junction nucleotides: 9. CDR3 DNA sequence: TGTGCCAGCAGCCCTACCGGGACAGCAGATGGCTACACCTTC. Amino acid sequence: CASSPTGTADGYTF.

This chain joins TRBV5-1 and TRBJ1-2; 7 bases are a match to TRBD1. J was trimmed by 6 bases and V by 0 bases; bases with no gene match: 20. This CDR3 region has 19 residues. The germline V gene has CDR1 SGHRS and CDR2 YFSETQ. CDR3 protein: CASSLVWRGKTGPSNGYTF. The DNA for the CDR3 is TGCGCCAGCAGCTTGGTGTGGCGGGGGAAGACAGGGCCGTCAAATGGCTACACCTTC. Drawing the rest from reference TRBV5-1 and TRBJ1-2, the complete variable domain is KAGVTQTPRYLIKTRGQQVTLSCSPISGHRSVSWYQQTPGQGLQFLFEYFSETQRNKGNFPGRFSGRQFSNSRSEMNVSTLELGDSALYLCASSLVWRGKTGPSNGYTFGSGTRLTVV.

The V gene is TRBV6-1, the J gene TRBJ2-1; D is ambiguous. V was trimmed by 0 bases and J by 5 bases, leaving 8 bases between them. Germline V CDR1 and CDR2: MNHNS, SASEGT. The length of the CDR3 is 14 residues. This CDR3 is CASSEALINNEQFF. The CDR3 bases are TGTGCCAGCAGTGAAGCGCTTATTAACAATGAGCAGTTCTTC.